Listed below are T cell receptor beta chains from one sample, sequenced in a study of early T cells in non-severe SARS-CoV-2 infection. TCRdb analysed the 5' RACE reads with MiXCR anew, one entry per CDR3 protein. The sample holds about 46,000 distinct CDR3 sequences, 5.4% seen once. The source material was whole blood, sampled at baseline. These receptors all stem from an adult who was a healthcare worker with PCR-confirmed SARS-CoV-2 infection or an uninfected control (not recorded which). Both conserved end residues are part of each CDR3. A D gene is named only where the DNA matches it firmly. Some rows have no size entry. The others give once, few or many, or a class for an expanded clone.

D gene	V gene	J gene	clone size	CDR3 DNA	CDR3 protein
.	TRBV7-6	TRBJ2-7	many	TGTGCCAGCCTAGAAGGGTCCGCCGATTACGAGCAGTACTTC	CASLEGSADYEQYF
.	TRBV29-1	TRBJ1-1	many	TGCAGCGCCCGTGCGACTCTGAACACTGAAGCTTTCTTT	CSARATLNTEAFF
.	TRBV5-6	TRBJ2-1	.	TGTGCCAGCAGCCTTGGGCTGGCCGGAGGTGAGCAGCTCTTC	CASSLGLAGGEQLF
.	TRBV4-2	TRBJ2-7	.	TGTGCCAGCAGCCAAGGAAGCGGCGCTACCTACGAGCAGTACTTC	CASSQGSGATYEQYF
TRBD1	TRBV11-2	TRBJ2-2	.	TGTGCCAGCAGCGCACGTGGGATTTTGAGCGGGACAGGGCACACCGGGGAGCTGTTTTTT	CASSARGILSGTGHTGELFF
TRBD2	TRBV10-1	TRBJ2-3	many	TGCGCCAGCAGTGAGTCGATTGGACTAGCGGGCTTCACAGATACGCAGTATTTT	CASSESIGLAGFTDTQYF
.	TRBV27	TRBJ1-5	.	TGTGCCAGCAGTTTAATTGGCCAGCCCCAGCATTTT	CASSLIGQPQHF
TRBD2	TRBV20-1	TRBJ2-3	.	TGCAGTGCCGGACCGGGGGGGAGGGGAACAGATACGCAGTATTTT	CSAGPGGRGTDTQYF
.	TRBV20-1	TRBJ2-7	many	TGCAGTGCTAGAGGCTCGCCCGGGGACTCCCACCGTACCTACGAGCAGTACTTC	CSARGSPGDSHRTYEQYF
.	TRBV29-1	TRBJ2-5	many	TGCAGCGTTGTGCGGGTCGAGCAGACCCAGTACTTC	CSVVRVEQTQYF
.	TRBV3-1	TRBJ2-7	many	TGTGCCAGCAGCCAAGAGGCGGCGTTGTACTTC	CASSQEAALYF
.	TRBV27	TRBJ2-7	many	TGTGCCAGCCATCCCCGGCCTCTGGGGACACCCTACGAGCAGTACTTC	CASHPRPLGTPYEQYF
.	TRBV20-1	TRBJ1-5	many	TGCAGTGCTAGGGGCAGGCTGACTGATAGCAATCAGCCCCAGCATTTT	CSARGRLTDSNQPQHF
.	TRBV7-9	TRBJ2-1	many	TGTGCCAGCAGCTTAGCGCTCGGGGGCCGTACCTACAATGAGCAGTTCTTC	CASSLALGGRTYNEQFF
.	TRBV20-1	TRBJ2-5	few	TGCAGTGCTAGAGATCCTATAGCAGAAAAAGAGACCCAGTACTTC	CSARDPIAEKETQYF
TRBD2	TRBV6-6	TRBJ2-1	many	TGTGCCTACCTAGGCGGGAGTGAGAACAATGAGCAGTTCTTC	CAYLGGSENNEQFF
TRBD2	TRBV7-9	TRBJ2-2	many	TGTGCCAGCAGCCCGAGGACTAGCGGGAGTGGAACCGGGGAGCTGTTTTTT	CASSPRTSGSGTGELFF
.	TRBV6-5	TRBJ2-1	many	TGTGCCAGCCGAAGTTCGGCGGAACACGGTCCGTTCTTC	CASRSSAEHGPFF
.	TRBV12-3/TRBV12-4	TRBJ2-7	many	TGTGCCAGCAGGGGAGACAGGAAAGACTACGAGCAGTACTTC	CASRGDRKDYEQYF
TRBD1	TRBV28	TRBJ2-7	.	TGTGCCAGCAGTTTGACCGGGACAGGGTCCCACGAGCAGTACTTC	CASSLTGTGSHEQYF
.	TRBV4-1	TRBJ1-4	once	TGCGCCAGCAGCCAAGGCCCGCCGGGGGACGAAAAACTGTTTTTT	CASSQGPPGDEKLFF
.	TRBV27	TRBJ1-1	.	TGTGCCAGCAGACCCCAGGAGAACACTGAAGCTTTCTTT	CASRPQENTEAFF
.	TRBV11-2	TRBJ2-5	many	TGTGCCAGCAGCTTTTATGTGGAGACCCAGTACTTC	CASSFYVETQYF
TRBD1	TRBV19	TRBJ2-7	many	TGTGCCAGTAAACGAGGGACAGGGGAAGGCGAGCAGTACTTC	CASKRGTGEGEQYF
.	TRBV20-1	TRBJ2-3	many	TGCAGTGCTAGTCCACTCACAGATACGCAGTATTTT	CSASPLTDTQYF
.	TRBV2	TRBJ2-1	few	TGTGCCAGCAGTGTCATCTCCTACAATGAGCAGTTCTTC	CASSVISYNEQFF
.	TRBV29-1	TRBJ2-3	many	TGCAGCGTTTTGAAGTCAGGCACAGATACGCAGTATTTT	CSVLKSGTDTQYF
.	TRBV6-4	TRBJ2-1	many	TGTGCCAGCAGCCCATCGGGGGACAGATACAATGAGCAGTTCTTC	CASSPSGDRYNEQFF
TRBD1	TRBV27	TRBJ2-5	many	TGTGCCAGCAGTACTCTTACCCGGACAGGGTGGGAGACCCAGTACTTC	CASSTLTRTGWETQYF
TRBD1	TRBV2	TRBJ2-5	many	TGTGCCAGCACCACCGGGACAGACCAAGAGACCCAGTACTTC	CASTTGTDQETQYF
TRBD1	TRBV4-1	TRBJ1-5	many	TGCGCCAGCAGCCAGCTACTGCTGGGAGGGGGCTATCAGCCCCAGCATTTT	CASSQLLLGGGYQPQHF
TRBD2	TRBV5-5	TRBJ2-7	few	TGTGCCAGCAGCTTTCGACTAGCCAACTACGAGCAGTACTTC	CASSFRLANYEQYF
TRBD1	TRBV6-5	TRBJ1-1	many	TGTGCCAGCGGGCTAATATCAGGGGGCACTGAAGCTTTCTTT	CASGLISGGTEAFF
.	TRBV24-1	TRBJ2-5	few	TGTGCCACCAGTGATCCCTATAGGAAGACCCAGTACTTC	CATSDPYRKTQYF
.	TRBV6-1	TRBJ1-1	few	TGTGCCAGCAGTGTTGGGACCGGCATCACTGAAGCTTTCTTT	CASSVGTGITEAFF
.	TRBV3-1	TRBJ1-4	many	TGTGCCAGCAGCCAAGGACTAGGTGAAAAACTGTTTTTT	CASSQGLGEKLFF
.	TRBV4-1	TRBJ2-1	many	TGCGCCAGCAGCCAAGATTTGCGGGACTCCTACAATGAGCAGTTCTTC	CASSQDLRDSYNEQFF
.	TRBV10-2	TRBJ1-3	many	TGCGCCAGCAGATCTGGAAACACCATATATTTT	CASRSGNTIYF
.	TRBV20-1	TRBJ1-5	.	TGCAGTGCTAGAGAGGGAGGAGGCCAGCCCCAGCATTTT	CSAREGGGQPQHF
TRBD1	TRBV19	TRBJ2-1	many	TGTGCCAGCACAAGGGACAGGGGGTCCTCCTACAATGAGCAGTTCTTC	CASTRDRGSSYNEQFF
.	TRBV24-1	TRBJ2-1	.	TGTGCCACCAGTGATCCCCGTCAGGACAAAGCCAATGAGCAGTTCTTC	CATSDPRQDKANEQFF
TRBD1	TRBV27	TRBJ1-4	many	TGTGCCAGCAGTTCCTACAGGGGGCAAAAGTATGAAAAACTGTTTTTT	CASSSYRGQKYEKLFF
TRBD1	TRBV20-1	TRBJ2-2	medium-sized	TGCAGTGCTAGAGCTATGACAGGGGACACCGGGGAGCTGTTTTTT	CSARAMTGDTGELFF